This TCR beta chain came from a study of blood T cells in healthy people across ages. General study points: The unsorted PBMCs prevented any conclusive comparison of naive versus antigen-experienced cells. Possibly confounding the expanded clonotype changes was the fact that donor CMV status was unknown.

PCR was performed a second time for about 7 to 11 cycles using a sample-barcoded 5' primer and a J-beta primer mix. TCRdb reprocessed the 5' RACE reads with MiXCR, giving one entry per CDR3 protein. The sample consists of about 640,000 distinct CDR3 sequences, about 28% of them appearing once. For this clonotype: The antigen remains undetermined.

The length of the CDR3 is 11 residues. CDR1 is SNHLY and CDR2 is FYNNEI in the germline V gene. V was clipped by 7 bases and J by 7 bases, with 10 bases between them. The origin of this receptor is a woman of 80 years or more in good health. Source material: blood. The chain couples TRBV2 to TRBJ1-1, with D perhaps matching TRBD1 (5 bases). CDR3 region: CASTGWIEAFF. Here the CDR3 DNA reads TGTGCCAGCACAGGGTGGATTGAAGCTTTCTTT. The full variable domain, its missing parts supplied by reference TRBV2 and TRBJ1-1, is EPEVTQTPSHQVTQMGQEVILRCVPISNHLYFYWYRQILGQKVEFLVSFYNNEISEKSEIFDDQFSVERPDGSNFTLKIRSTKLEDSAMYFCASTGWIEAFFGQGTRLTVV.